This T cell receptor beta chain originates from a study of blood T cell repertoires in COVID-19. Across the study: There were acute and convalescent COVID-19 samples, and they came from the United States, Italy and Spain. PBMCs, B-cell-depleted T cells, or T cells provided the cDNA or gDNA that made up the material.

Per the original methods: Amplification of reference gene primers was used by the study to estimate nucleated cell counts. TCRdb's copy holds only in-frame clones and misses some; the assay was immunoSEQ multiplex PCR. D and trimming were read from the DNA, whereas the V and J calls and clone size are those reported in that table. The table includes about 160,000 clones, more than 75% detected once. Germline CDR1 reads GTSNPN; CDR2 reads SVGIG (reference sequence). V lost 1 base and J lost 1, with 16 bases in between. The CDR3 contains 16 residues. V gene TRBV30 combines with J gene TRBJ2-5, with a tentative D call TRBD2 (6 bases). This TCR came from a man aged 18 to 29 with acute or convalescent COVID-19. Sequencing input: peripheral blood. DNA for the CDR3: TGTGCCTGGAGTGCCCCTACGGGAGCGCCCCAAGAGACCCAGTACTTC. It is translated as CAWSAPTGAPQETQYF.